The 6 T cell receptor beta chains below were found in one sample sequenced in a study of vaccination and CD4 T cells after COVID-19 (dated 2022 in TCRdb). Receptor libraries were prepared by PCR. Instrument on record: Illumina iSeq 100. The public reads were reanalyzed by TCRdb: fastp trimming at Q25, MiXCR alignment, in-frame beta chains only. Every CDR3 protein is listed once, alongside the most common genes and DNA of its rows. The sample data list about 14,000 distinct CDR3 sequences, and 69% of these were observed just once. The leading ten clones occupy around 1.1% of the sample. Sequences were derived from CD4+ T cells from blood, sampled after SARS-CoV-2 vaccination. The receptor set was obtained from a human donor who had recovered from COVID-19.

J is TRBJ1-5 and V is TRBV21-1; the table's TRBD1 call for D was not verified on the DNA. TRBV21-1 is annotated as a pseudogene. There are 17 residues in the CDR3. The CDR3 DNA reads as TGTGCCAGCAGGCTTCCCAGGGTCGGAGGAAGCAATCAGCCCCAGCATTTT. Its translation is CASRLPRVGGSNQPQHF.

The DNA of the CDR3 is TGTGCCAGCAGTCTAACCCCACGAACAGGCCTCCCCTACGAGCAGTACTTC. Translated, it gives CASSLTPRTGLPYEQYF. The rearrangement joins TRBV28 to TRBJ2-7, with D maybe TRBD1 (5 bases). Germline V lookup: CDR1 MDHEN, CDR2 SYDVKM. CDR3 length: 17 amino acids. Trimming cost V 5 bases and J 2 bases, with 22 bases left between them.

J is TRBJ2-3 and V is TRBV7-9; D unclear. The CDR3 spans 14 residues. CDR1 and CDR2 (germline): SEHNR, FQNEAQ (reference sequence). V was pared by 10 bases and J by 0 bases, with 14 bases between. This CDR3 is CATPGFPSTDTQYF. DNA for the CDR3: TGTGCCACTCCGGGCTTCCCCAGCACAGATACGCAGTATTTT.

The gene calls are TRBV6-2 or TRBV6-3 and TRBJ1-5; 7 nucleotides align to TRBD1. CDR1 is MNHEY and CDR2 is SVGEGT in the germline V gene. V shed 2 bases, J shed 5 bases, and the junction held 3 bases outside the gene matches. The CDR3 consists of 14 residues. The CDR3 region is CASSYTRGDQPQHF. The DNA for the CDR3 is TGTGCCAGCAGTTACACCAGGGGGGATCAGCCCCAGCATTTT.

The chain uses TRBV19 and TRBJ1-1; D might be TRBD1 (5 bases). The V gene's germline CDR1 is LNHDA and CDR2 SQIVND (reference sequence). Between the trimmed V and J ends, which lost 6 bases and 2 bases, there was a span of 10 bases. CDR3 length: 13 amino acids. CDR3 protein: CASRQGPNTEAFF. The CDR3 region has the DNA TGTGCCAGTAGGCAGGGACCCAACACTGAAGCTTTCTTT.

This clonotype was observed a handful of times. This chain joins TRBV7-9 and TRBJ2-1; TRBD2 matches at 7 bases. The length of the CDR3 is 14 residues. Germline CDR1 and CDR2: SEHNR and FQNEAQ (reference sequence). Unmatched junction bases numbered 10, after V lost 1 base and J lost 13 bases. Written as DNA, the CDR3 is TGTGCCAGCAGCTTAGGCATAACTAGCGCGCCCCAGTTCTTC. This gives the protein CASSLGITSAPQFF.